This entry lists 20 T cell receptor beta chains sequenced from one sample in a study of blood T cells in healthy people across ages. Alongside a J-beta primer mix, a sample-barcoded 5' primer served in a second PCR lasting 7 to 11 cycles. TCRdb reprocessed the 5' RACE reads via MiXCR and lists one record per CDR3 protein. This table holds about 1.8 million distinct CDR3 sequences, roughly 49% found once. What was sequenced was blood. All receptors derive from a woman between 40 and 50 years old in good health.

The chain has TRBV6-5 and TRBJ1-2, with 7 bases matching TRBD1. CDR3 length: 17 residues. CDR1 MNHEY and CDR2 SVGAGI come from the germline V gene. V shed 4 bases, J shed 0 bases, and the junction held 11 bases outside the gene matches. CDR3 DNA sequence: TGTGCCAGCAGTTCGGACAGGCGGCGGGGATCTAACTATGGCTACACCTTC. Translated, it gives CASSSDRRRGSNYGYTF.

V usage is TRBV29-1 and J usage is TRBJ2-3, with unresolved D. V shed 3 bases and J shed 4 bases, with 8 bases lying between them. CDR3 length: 12 amino acids. Germline V gives CDR1 SQVTM, CDR2 ANQGSEA. The CDR3 is CSVEVSPDTQYF. In nucleotides, the CDR3 is TGCAGCGTTGAGGTCAGTCCAGATACGCAGTATTTT.

V and J are TRBV18 and TRBJ2-7, with D uncertain. Germline CDR1 is KGHSH and CDR2 is LQKENI. Trimming pared 6 bases from V and 0 bases from J, leaving 18 bases between. This CDR3 is built from 16 residues. The CDR3 bases are TGTGCCAGCTCTGTACCCCGTGGCCAGAGCTCCTACGAGCAGTACTTC. Its translation: CASSVPRGQSSYEQYF.

The V and J genes are TRBV7-9 and TRBJ2-3; TRBD1 aligns across 8 bases. Germline-derived CDR1 and CDR2 are SEHNR and FQNEAQ (reference sequence). The CDR3 consists of 16 residues. Losses at the gene ends were 6 bases for V and 0 bases for J; bases not matched to a gene: 8. CDR3 region: CASRPPDRGSTDTQYF. CDR3 DNA sequence: TGTGCCAGCAGACCACCCGACAGGGGCAGCACAGATACGCAGTATTTT. Full variable domain (remainder filled in from reference TRBV7-9 and TRBJ2-3): DTGVSQNPRHKITKRGQNVTFRCDPISEHNRLYWYRQTLGQGPEFLTYFQNEAQLEKSRLLSDRFSAERPKGSFSTLEIQRTEQGDSAMYLCASRPPDRGSTDTQYFGPGTRLTVL.

This chain joins TRBV27 and TRBJ2-6; 11 bases map to TRBD1. The J segment lost 3 bases and the V segment lost 0 bases, leaving 4 bases of the junction unmatched. CDR3 length: 18 residues. Germline V gene sequence: CDR1 MNHEY, CDR2 SMNVEV (reference sequence). The CDR3, as DNA: TGTGCCAGCAGTTTATCGGCGGACAGGGGGCGTGGGGCCAACGTCCTGACTTTC. Residues: CASSLSADRGRGANVLTF.

The genes are TRBV28 and TRBJ2-3; D gene unclear. The CDR3 runs to 17 residues. Germline loops: CDR1 MDHEN, CDR2 SYDVKM. Trimming took off 4 bases at V and 6 bases at J, with 23 bases between the two ends. The CDR3 nucleotides are TGTGCCAGCAGTTCCTTCGCGGATCTCGCAGGTCGCGATACGCAGTATTTT. Its translation: CASSSFADLAGRDTQYF.

Details on this clonotype: This may come from a read error, since a much larger clone is one base off. The rearrangement links TRBV7-3 to TRBJ2-1; 7 bases map to TRBD2. There are 13 residues in the CDR3. Germline V gives CDR1 SGHTA, CDR2 FQGTGA. The CDR3 spells CTSSSGLNNEQFF. CDR3 bases: TGTACCAGCAGCTCGGGACTAAACAATGAGCAGTTCTTC.

This chain links TRBV27 with TRBJ1-2; 9 nucleotides line up with TRBD1. CDR1 is MNHEY and CDR2 is SMNVEV in the germline V gene (reference sequence). The CDR3 length is 16 residues. J lost 2 bases, V lost 5 bases, and 9 bases had no gene match. The CDR3 DNA sequence: TGTGCCAGCAGTCCTTATGGACAGGGGACCAACTATGGCTACACCTTC. It encodes CASSPYGQGTNYGYTF.

J is TRBJ2-5 and V is TRBV7-2; D is possibly TRBD1 or TRBD2 (5 bases each). The CDR3 covers 17 residues. Trimming cost V 1 base and J 9 bases, with 24 bases left between them. Germline V gene data show CDR1 as SGHTA and CDR2 as FQGNSA. CDR3 DNA sequence: TGTGCCAGCAGCTTAGTAAGGGGACGAGCCTCGAGTTCGGCCCAGTACTTC. Its translation: CASSLVRGRASSSAQYF.

This clonotype has just a few counts. V usage is TRBV7-9 and J usage is TRBJ2-3, with D perhaps TRBD2 (6 bases). The germline gives CDR1 SEHNR, CDR2 FQNEAQ (reference sequence). The CDR3 has 16 amino acids. V was cut by 8 bases and J by 0 bases, with 18 bases left in between. The CDR3 bases are TGTGCCAGCGGAGGGAGGAGGCCTTCTAGCACAGATACGCAGTATTTT. Translation gives CASGGRRPSSTDTQYF.

The chain has TRBV4-2 and TRBJ2-4; 11 bases match TRBD2. The trim removed 0 bases at V and 13 bases at J, leaving 5 bases unmatched. Germline CDR1 and CDR2: LGHNA and YNFKEQ. The CDR3 totals 14 residues. The CDR3 reads CASSQERLAGGQYF. CDR3 DNA sequence: TGTGCCAGCAGCCAAGAACGTCTAGCGGGGGGCCAGTACTTC.

The rearrangement uses TRBV20-1 and TRBJ2-7, with D possibly called TRBD1 or TRBD2 (5 bases each). Germline assignment: CDR1 DFQATT and CDR2 SNEGSKA (reference sequence). The CDR3 has 13 amino acids. V lost 2 bases to trimming and J lost 2 bases, with 10 bases between them. The CDR3 spells CSARRDLTYEQYF. Written as DNA, the CDR3 is TGCAGTGCTAGACGGGACCTTACCTACGAGCAGTACTTC.

CDR3 amino acids: CASSYSAGAGQPQHF. CDR3 sequence (DNA): TGTGCCAGCAGTTACTCGGCAGGGGCCGGTCAGCCCCAGCATTTT. The chain uses TRBV6-2 or TRBV6-3 and TRBJ1-5, with a weak D call TRBD1 (6 bases). The germline CDR1 and CDR2 sequences are MNHEY and SVGEGT. Deletions cut 0 bases from V and 6 bases from J, with 12 bases between. There are 15 residues in the CDR3.

The chain joins TRBV20-1 to TRBJ2-1; 7 nucleotides match TRBD2. The J call is in doubt because the DNA end fits TRBJ2-7 better. The CDR3 totals 14 residues. CDR1 DFQATT and CDR2 SNEGSKA come from the germline V gene (reference sequence). The CDR3 nucleotides read TGCAGTGCTAGAGATGTGAGCGGGGCGGGGGAGCAGTACTTC. Translating gives CSARDVSGAGEQYF.

This chain uses TRBV6-5 with TRBJ2-1, with 7 bases aligning to TRBD2. The germline V gene has CDR1 MNHEY and CDR2 SVGAGI. CDR3 length: 13 amino acids. V gave up 5 bases and J gave up 9 bases; unmatched junction bases: 7. CDR3 in amino acids: CASSDFQRGEQFF. As DNA, the CDR3 is TGTGCCAGCAGTGATTTCCAGCGGGGTGAGCAGTTCTTC.

This clonotype was seen more than once but under ten times. V and J are TRBV27 and TRBJ2-5; unclear D gene. The CDR3 runs to 14 residues. V was trimmed by 7 bases and J by 7 bases, leaving 19 bases between them. In germline, CDR1 is MNHEY, CDR2 SMNVEV (reference sequence). The CDR3 nucleotides read TGTGCCAGCACAAACCTTGGGCCCCCCGTGACCCAGTACTTC. Its translation: CASTNLGPPVTQYF.

V gene TRBV29-1 combines with J gene TRBJ1-2, with 7 positions matching TRBD1. V lost 6 bases, J lost 3 bases, and 10 bases stayed unmatched. Germline V lookup: CDR1 SQVTM, CDR2 ANQGSEA. The CDR3 extends over 14 amino acids. CDR3 coding DNA: TGCAGCGTGCCTGGTGAGGGGGCAGACTATGGCTACACCTTC. This encodes CSVPGEGADYGYTF.

CDR3 sequence reads: CSASGQGAAGNTIYF. For the CDR3, the DNA is TGCAGTGCTAGTGGACAGGGGGCTGCTGGAAACACCATATATTTT. This chain connects TRBV20-1 to TRBJ1-3, with 11 bases aligning to TRBD1. V dropped 3 bases and J dropped 2; count of bases not matched to a gene: 3. The CDR3 has 15 residues. From germline, CDR1 is DFQATT and CDR2 SNEGSKA (reference sequence).

The genes are TRBV28 and TRBJ2-1, with unresolved D. The J call could be wrong; TRBJ2-7 is a better fit for the DNA end. Germline V gene lookup returns CDR1 MDHEN and CDR2 SYDVKM. This CDR3 contains 15 residues. CDR3: CASSAPGKRDNEQYF. In nucleotides, the CDR3 is TGTGCCAGCAGTGCCCCAGGAAAGAGAGACAATGAGCAGTACTTC.

This clonotype occurred a few times. The DNA of the CDR3 is TGTGCCAGCAGCGTAGACGCGGTTAACTATGGCTACACCTTC. Protein: CASSVDAVNYGYTF. V is TRBV27 and J is TRBJ1-2; D unresolved. Deletions cut 6 bases from V and 1 base from J, with 12 bases between. This CDR3 is 14 amino acids long. In germline, CDR1 is MNHEY, CDR2 SMNVEV (reference sequence).